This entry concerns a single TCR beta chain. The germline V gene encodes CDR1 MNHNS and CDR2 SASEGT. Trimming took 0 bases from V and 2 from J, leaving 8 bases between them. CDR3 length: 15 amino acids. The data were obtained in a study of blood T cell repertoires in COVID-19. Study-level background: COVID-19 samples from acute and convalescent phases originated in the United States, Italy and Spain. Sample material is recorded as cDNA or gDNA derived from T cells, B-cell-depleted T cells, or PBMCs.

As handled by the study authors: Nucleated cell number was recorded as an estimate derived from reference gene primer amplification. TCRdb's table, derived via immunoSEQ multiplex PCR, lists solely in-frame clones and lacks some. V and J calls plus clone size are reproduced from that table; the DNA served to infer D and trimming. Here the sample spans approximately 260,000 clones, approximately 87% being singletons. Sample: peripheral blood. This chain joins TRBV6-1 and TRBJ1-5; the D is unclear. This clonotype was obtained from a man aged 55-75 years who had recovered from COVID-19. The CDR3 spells CASSEAGVGNQPQHF. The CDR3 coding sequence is TGTGCCAGCAGTGAAGCCGGGGTTGGCAATCAGCCCCAGCATTTT.